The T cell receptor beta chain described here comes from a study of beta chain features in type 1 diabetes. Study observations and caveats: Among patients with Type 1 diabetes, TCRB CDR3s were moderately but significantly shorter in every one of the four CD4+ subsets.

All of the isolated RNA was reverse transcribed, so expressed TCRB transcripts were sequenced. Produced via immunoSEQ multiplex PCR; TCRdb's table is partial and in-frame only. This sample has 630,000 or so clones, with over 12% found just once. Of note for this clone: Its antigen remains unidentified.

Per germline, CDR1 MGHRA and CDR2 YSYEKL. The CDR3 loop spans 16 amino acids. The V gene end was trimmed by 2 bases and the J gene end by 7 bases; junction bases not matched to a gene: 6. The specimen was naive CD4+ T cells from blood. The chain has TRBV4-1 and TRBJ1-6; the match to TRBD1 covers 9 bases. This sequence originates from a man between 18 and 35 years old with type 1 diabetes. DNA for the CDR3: TGCGCCAGCAGCCAACCCTACAGGGGGCCCAATTCACCCCTCCACTTT. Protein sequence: CASSQPYRGPNSPLHF.